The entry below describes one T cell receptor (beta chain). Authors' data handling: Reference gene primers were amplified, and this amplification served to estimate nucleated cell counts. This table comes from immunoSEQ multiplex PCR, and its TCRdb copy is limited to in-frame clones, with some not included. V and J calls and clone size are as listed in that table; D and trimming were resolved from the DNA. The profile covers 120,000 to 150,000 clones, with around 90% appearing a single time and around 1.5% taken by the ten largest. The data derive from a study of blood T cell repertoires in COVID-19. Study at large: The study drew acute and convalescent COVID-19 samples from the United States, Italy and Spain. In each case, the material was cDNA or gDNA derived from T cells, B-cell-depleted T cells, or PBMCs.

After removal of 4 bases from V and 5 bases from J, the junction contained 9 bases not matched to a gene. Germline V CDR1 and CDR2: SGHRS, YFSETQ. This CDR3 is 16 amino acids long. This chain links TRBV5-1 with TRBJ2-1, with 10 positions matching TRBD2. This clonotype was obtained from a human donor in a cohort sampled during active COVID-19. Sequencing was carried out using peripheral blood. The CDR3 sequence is CASSPFPAGGDNEQFF. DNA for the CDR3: TGCGCCAGCAGCCCCTTTCCAGCGGGGGGGGACAATGAGCAGTTCTTC.